This T cell receptor beta chain was captured by sequencing in a study of blood T cell repertoires in COVID-19. Study-level information: Nucleic acid was either cDNA or gDNA, and it came from T cells, B-cell-depleted T cells, or PBMCs.

The germline V gene has CDR1 SGHRS and CDR2 YFSETQ. This CDR3 has 17 amino acids. Trimming took off 0 bases at V and 3 bases at J, with 18 bases between the two ends. The repertoire was sequenced with immunoSEQ multiplex PCR; TCRdb's copy has only in-frame clones and lacks some. Counted here are under 500,000 clones, 85% to 90% occurring once; the ten biggest clones make up 1% to 1.3%. Membership in each cohort depended on participant-reported clinical history. Cohort 3 recovered donors had two negative PCRs, clearance, or symptom resolution. Sequencing input: PBMCs or T cells enriched from blood (not recorded which). The TCR comes from a man younger than 40 who had recovered from COVID-19. This chain joins TRBV5-1 and TRBJ1-1, with a tentative D call TRBD1 (6 bases). CDR3 protein: CASSLVSTGTWDTEAFF. In DNA, the CDR3 is TGCGCCAGCAGCTTGGTCTCAACAGGGACCTGGGACACTGAAGCTTTCTTT.